This TCR beta chain was sequenced in a study of blood T cell repertoires in COVID-19 (dated by TCRdb to the early 2020s). Context from the whole study: Collaborator samples came from the United States, Italy and Spain and covered acute and convalescent phases of COVID-19. Samples were obtained from the ongoing ImmuneRACE study (first 160 participants) and from about 1,300 subjects provided by 6 global collaborators. The material from the prospective study consisted of cDNA or gDNA derived from T cells, B-cell-depleted T cells, or PBMCs. The sample metadata nearly always contained a de-identified subject ID, COVID-19 status, age in years and sex. Where HLA class I and class II types were available, the types were taken from metadata supplied by the sample provider, not from assay-based typing. The repertoires were released in a freely available public database intended as a resource for research on the immune response to SARS-CoV-2. Deeply sampled blood TCRbeta repertoires from subjects exposed to, actively infected with, or recovered from COVID-19 were included in the dataset. General study outcomes and caveats: Clinical and demographic metadata were provided uncurated, with the amount varying by source and participant.

With regard to this clone: Its binding antigen is unknown. No quality values exist for individual bases; no much larger clone is one base distant.

V and J are truncated by 0 bases and 5 bases respectively, leaving an intervening sequence of 15 bases. From its cysteine to its phenylalanine, the CDR3 spans 16 amino acids. The CDR3 DNA has 48 bases and is translated from base 1. For CDR1 and CDR2, the germline V gene lists SGHTA and FQGNSA. One collaborating source in Seattle enrolled patients during active infection and followed them longitudinally through the course of disease. Whole blood was collected in K2EDTA tubes by collaborating institutions according to the institutions' own protocols. For TCRbeta analysis, collaborator samples were shipped as frozen whole blood, as isolated PBMCs, or as DNA extracted from either sample type. TCRbeta CDR3 regions were amplified from genomic DNA by means of the immunoSEQ Assay, a bias-controlled multiplex PCR. The original methods were these. Within the assay, amplification of reference gene primers was used to estimate how many nucleated cells each sample contained. To quantify the absolute abundance of each unique TCRbeta CDR3 rearrangement, sequence reads were collapsed and filtered. For each sample, productive Simpson clonality was calculated by taking the square root of Simpson's diversity index across productive rearrangements. TCRdb obtained this table from immuneACCESS and retained in-frame rearrangements with V and J assigned. These tables miss some clones; where compared with another copy, unresolved V genes account for less than half of the shortfall, and the remainder is unexplained. The V and J calls and the clone size are those of that table, but D and trimming were determined from the DNA. Across this sample there are over 90,000 clones, with 92% seen only once. The ten biggest clones cover under 2% of the sample.

Material: peripheral blood. This receptor was obtained from a woman aged 45-65 years with COVID-19, enrolled during active disease. The rearranged segments are TRBV7-2 and TRBJ2-3; possibly the D gene is TRBD2, per 5 matching bases. Here is the DNA: TGTGCCAGCAGCTTAGCGCAGTCTAGCTTGCAAGATACGCAGTATTTT. The resulting protein is CASSLAQSSLQDTQYF.